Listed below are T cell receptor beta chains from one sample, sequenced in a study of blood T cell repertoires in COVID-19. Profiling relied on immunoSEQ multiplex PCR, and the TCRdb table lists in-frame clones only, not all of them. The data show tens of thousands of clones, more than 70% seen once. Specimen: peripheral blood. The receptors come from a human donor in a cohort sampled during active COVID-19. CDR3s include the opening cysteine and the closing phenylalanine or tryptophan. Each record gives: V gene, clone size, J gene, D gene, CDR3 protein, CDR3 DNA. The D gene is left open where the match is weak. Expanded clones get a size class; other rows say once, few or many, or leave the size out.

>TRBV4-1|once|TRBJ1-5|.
CASSQDSDNQPQHF
TGCGCCAGCAGCCAAGACAGTGACAATCAGCCCCAGCATTTT
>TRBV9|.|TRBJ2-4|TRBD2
CASSHGSGRTNIQYF
TGTGCCAGCAGCCACGGGAGCGGGAGGACAAACATTCAGTACTTC
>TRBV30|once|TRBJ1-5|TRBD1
CAWSQQGGRQPQHF
TGTGCCTGGAGCCAACAGGGGGGACGTCAGCCCCAGCATTTT
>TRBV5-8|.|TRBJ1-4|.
CASRLTGRVNEKLFF
TGTGCCAGCAGATTAACAGGACGGGTTAATGAAAAACTGTTTTTT
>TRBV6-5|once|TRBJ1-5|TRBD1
CASSQGARQPQHF
TGTGCCAGCAGCCAGGGGGCTCGGCAGCCCCAGCATTTT
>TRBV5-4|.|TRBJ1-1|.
CASRGVGNTEAFF
TGTGCCAGCAGGGGCGTGGGGAACACTGAAGCTTTCTTT
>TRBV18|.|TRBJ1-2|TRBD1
CASSLGTGEHYGYTF
TGTGCCAGCTCACTCGGGACAGGGGAGCACTATGGCTACACCTTC
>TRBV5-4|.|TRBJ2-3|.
CASSFRSGASTDTQYF
TGTGCCAGCAGCTTCAGGAGTGGGGCGAGCACAGATACGCAGTATTTT
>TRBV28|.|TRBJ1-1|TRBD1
CASSAFSTGVVEAFF
TGTGCCAGCAGTGCGTTCTCTACAGGGGTAGTTGAAGCTTTCTTT
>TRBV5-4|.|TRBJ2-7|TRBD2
CASSGGTSGGTLSYEQYF
TGTGCCAGCAGCGGTGGGACTAGCGGGGGAACCCTCTCCTACGAGCAGTACTTC
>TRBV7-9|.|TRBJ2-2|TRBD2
CASSFGGANTGELFF
TGTGCCAGCAGCTTCGGGGGGGCGAACACCGGGGAGCTGTTTTTT
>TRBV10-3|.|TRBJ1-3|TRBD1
CAISEGQGASGNTIYF
TGTGCCATCAGTGAGGGACAGGGGGCATCTGGAAACACCATATATTTT
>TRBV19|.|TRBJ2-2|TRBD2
CASTAGTSGVRELFF
TGTGCCAGTACCGCCGGGACTAGCGGCGTCCGGGAGCTGTTTTTT
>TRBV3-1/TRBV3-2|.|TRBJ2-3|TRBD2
CASSRSTSGRSTDTQYF
TGTGCCAGCAGCCGATCGACTAGCGGGAGAAGCACAGATACGCAGTATTTT
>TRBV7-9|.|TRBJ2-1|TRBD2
CASSLTTSGYNEQFF
TGTGCCAGCAGCCTAACGACTAGCGGCTACAATGAGCAGTTCTTC
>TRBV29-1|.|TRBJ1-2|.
CSVDRSGYDYGYTF
TGCAGCGTTGATAGATCAGGGTACGACTATGGCTACACCTTC
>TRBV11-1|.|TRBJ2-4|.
CASSAPGVTKNIQYF
TGTGCCAGCAGCGCCCCAGGGGTCACCAAAAACATTCAGTACTTC
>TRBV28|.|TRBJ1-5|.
CASSLTTASNQPQHF
TGTGCCAGCAGTTTGACTACAGCTAGCAATCAGCCCCAGCATTTT
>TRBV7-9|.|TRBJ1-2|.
CASRPGQPSLYGYTF
TGTGCCAGCAGGCCTGGACAGCCCTCTCTCTATGGCTACACCTTC
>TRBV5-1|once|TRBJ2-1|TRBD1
CASSLGQGRNEQFF
TGCGCCAGCAGCTTGGGACAGGGGAGGAATGAGCAGTTCTTC
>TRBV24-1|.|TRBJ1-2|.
CATSDKTANYGYTF
TGTGCCACCAGTGATAAGACAGCCAACTATGGCTACACCTTC
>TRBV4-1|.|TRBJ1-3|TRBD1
CASSRQGSGNTIYF
TGCGCCAGCAGCCGACAGGGCTCAGGAAACACCATATATTTT
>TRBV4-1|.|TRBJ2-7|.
CASSHQGSGTPYEQYF
TGCGCCAGCAGCCACCAGGGGAGCGGGACCCCCTACGAGCAGTACTTC
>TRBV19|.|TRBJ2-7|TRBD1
CASRTWTGEDSYEQYF
TGTGCCAGTAGGACATGGACAGGGGAAGACTCCTACGAGCAGTACTTC
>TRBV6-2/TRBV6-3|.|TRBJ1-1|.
CASSYFQDTEAFF
TGTGCCAGCAGTTACTTTCAGGACACTGAAGCTTTCTTT
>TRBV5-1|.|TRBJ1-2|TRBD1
CASSAGQGANGYTF
TGCGCCAGCAGCGCGGGACAGGGGGCGAATGGCTACACCTTC
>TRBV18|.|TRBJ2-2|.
CASSPPGGALTGELFF
TGTGCCAGCTCACCACCGGGGGGGGCCCTCACCGGGGAGCTGTTTTTT
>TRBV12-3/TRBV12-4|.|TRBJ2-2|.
CASSRGGGELFF
TGTGCCAGCAGCAGGGGCGGCGGGGAGCTGTTTTTT
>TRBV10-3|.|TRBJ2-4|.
CAISESPGYIQYF
TGTGCCATCAGTGAGTCTCCGGGGTACATTCAGTACTTC
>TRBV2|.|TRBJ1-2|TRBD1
CASSEEKGQQLYGYTF
TGTGCCAGCAGTGAAGAAAAGGGACAGCAGTTGTATGGCTACACCTTC